This T cell receptor (beta chain) was identified during a study of CD8 T cells in Susac syndrome. cDNA came from about 0.5 to 1 ug RNA primed by random hexamers. Each CDR3 protein gets one entry after TCRdb re-called the immunoSEQ multiplex PCR reads with MiXCR. The data contain about 300,000 distinct CDR3 sequences, 92% of them singletons. About this clonotype itself: Its matching antigen is unknown.

Study-level points and caveats: TCR sequencing and HLA analysis covered a relatively small number of individuals.

CDR1 is MDHEN, CDR2 SYDVKM, per germline. The CDR3 is 15 amino acids. V lost 4 bases to trimming and J lost 2 bases; unmatched junction nucleotides: 8. The TCR comes from a human donor with multiple sclerosis. V and J are TRBV28 and TRBJ2-7, with 7 nucleotides matching TRBD1. The sequencing input was CD4+ T cells from PBMCs. The CDR3, as DNA: TGTGCCAGCAGTTCGCCAGGGGGTAATACCTACGAGCAGTACTTC. Encoded protein: CASSSPGGNTYEQYF.